A selection of T cell receptor beta chains follows, all from one sample in a study of early T cells in non-severe SARS-CoV-2 infection. TCRdb re-analysed the 5' RACE reads in MiXCR, keeping a single row per CDR3 protein. This sample yields 37,000 or so distinct CDR3 sequences, of which over 4.5% are seen a single time; about 5.1% belongs to the top ten. The specimen was whole blood. The receptors were sampled from an adult who was a healthcare worker with PCR-confirmed SARS-CoV-2 infection or an uninfected control (not recorded which). Both conserved end residues are part of each CDR3. Fields, in order: clone size, V gene, J gene, D gene, CDR3 length, CDR3 protein, CDR3 DNA. The D gene is left open where the match is weak. The size entry is marked missing in some rows and otherwise reads once, few, many or a size class.

clone size: many; V gene: TRBV28; J gene: TRBJ2-7; D gene: TRBD1; CDR3 length: 12; CDR3 protein: CASSRPTGGLYF; CDR3 DNA: TGTGCCAGCAGCCGCCCCACAGGGGGCTTGTACTTC
clone size: many; V gene: TRBV7-9; J gene: TRBJ2-2; D gene: TRBD2; CDR3 length: 13; CDR3 protein: CASGSGSTGELFF; CDR3 DNA: TGTGCCAGCGGGAGCGGGAGCACCGGGGAGCTGTTTTTT
clone size: NA; V gene: TRBV28; J gene: TRBJ2-3; D gene: TRBD1; CDR3 length: 19; CDR3 protein: CASSLWISWTGDGTDTQYF; CDR3 DNA: TGTGCCAGCAGTTTATGGATCTCCTGGACAGGGGACGGCACAGATACGCAGTATTTT
clone size: NA; V gene: TRBV20-1; J gene: TRBJ2-7; D gene: TRBD1; CDR3 length: 13; CDR3 protein: CSARLDRGYEQYF; CDR3 DNA: TGCAGTGCTAGACTGGACAGGGGATACGAGCAGTACTTC
clone size: few; V gene: TRBV9; J gene: TRBJ1-2; D gene: TRBD1; CDR3 length: 16; CDR3 protein: CASSVSGTGGVYGYTF; CDR3 DNA: TGTGCCAGCAGCGTCTCCGGGACAGGGGGTGTCTATGGCTACACCTTC
clone size: NA; V gene: TRBV20-1; J gene: TRBJ2-4; D gene: NA; CDR3 length: 13; CDR3 protein: CSVTRLAKNIQYF; CDR3 DNA: TGCAGTGTAACCCGGCTAGCCAAAAACATTCAGTACTTC
clone size: few; V gene: TRBV7-3; J gene: TRBJ2-3; D gene: TRBD2; CDR3 length: 17; CDR3 protein: CASSLRFSSGIADTQYF; CDR3 DNA: TGTGCCAGCAGCTTAAGGTTCTCTAGCGGGATAGCGGATACGCAGTATTTT
clone size: many; V gene: TRBV7-3; J gene: TRBJ2-1; D gene: NA; CDR3 length: 14; CDR3 protein: CASSLRSSYNEQFF; CDR3 DNA: TGTGCCAGCAGCTTAAGGTCTTCCTACAATGAGCAGTTCTTC
clone size: few; V gene: TRBV20-1; J gene: TRBJ2-1; D gene: NA; CDR3 length: 15; CDR3 protein: CSARDAGIDYNEQFF; CDR3 DNA: TGCAGTGCTAGAGATGCAGGGATAGACTACAATGAGCAGTTCTTC
clone size: many; V gene: TRBV18; J gene: TRBJ2-7; D gene: NA; CDR3 length: 12; CDR3 protein: CASSPDVYEQYF; CDR3 DNA: TGTGCCAGCTCACCGGACGTCTACGAGCAGTACTTC
clone size: few; V gene: TRBV6-6; J gene: TRBJ2-5; D gene: NA; CDR3 length: 12; CDR3 protein: CASSYSEETQYF; CDR3 DNA: TGTGCCAGCAGTTACTCGGAGGAGACCCAGTACTTC
clone size: many; V gene: TRBV5-4; J gene: TRBJ1-4; D gene: TRBD1; CDR3 length: 15; CDR3 protein: CASSLGGTANEKLFF; CDR3 DNA: TGTGCCAGCAGCTTGGGTGGGACAGCTAATGAAAAACTGTTTTTT
clone size: NA; V gene: TRBV7-6; J gene: TRBJ2-7; D gene: NA; CDR3 length: 15; CDR3 protein: CASSPRGTPPAEQYF; CDR3 DNA: TGTGCCAGCAGCCCAAGGGGGACACCCCCAGCCGAGCAGTACTTC
clone size: many; V gene: TRBV23-1; J gene: TRBJ1-6; D gene: NA; CDR3 length: 18; CDR3 protein: CASSPTRGACPYNSPLHF; CDR3 DNA: TGCGCCAGCAGTCCCACCAGAGGGGCATGCCCTTATAATTCACCCCTCCACTTT
clone size: few; V gene: TRBV29-1; J gene: TRBJ1-1; D gene: NA; CDR3 length: 12; CDR3 protein: CSVVWVNTEAFF; CDR3 DNA: TGCAGCGTTGTGTGGGTGAACACTGAAGCTTTCTTT
clone size: many; V gene: TRBV28; J gene: TRBJ2-2; D gene: TRBD1; CDR3 length: 15; CDR3 protein: CASSLDRGNTGELFF; CDR3 DNA: TGTGCCAGCAGTCTAGACAGGGGGAACACCGGGGAGCTGTTTTTT
clone size: many; V gene: TRBV7-9; J gene: TRBJ2-1; D gene: NA; CDR3 length: 14; CDR3 protein: CASTPPTDYNEQFF; CDR3 DNA: TGTGCCAGCACCCCTCCGACAGACTACAATGAGCAGTTCTTC
clone size: many; V gene: TRBV20-1; J gene: TRBJ2-3; D gene: TRBD2; CDR3 length: 17; CDR3 protein: CSATTSGRALGTDTQYF; CDR3 DNA: TGCAGTGCTACCACTAGCGGGAGGGCCCTGGGGACAGATACGCAGTATTTT
clone size: many; V gene: TRBV24-1; J gene: TRBJ2-1; D gene: TRBD1; CDR3 length: 17; CDR3 protein: CATSDFSGQAKGNEQFF; CDR3 DNA: TGTGCCACCAGTGATTTCTCGGGACAGGCGAAAGGCAATGAGCAGTTCTTC
clone size: NA; V gene: TRBV5-1; J gene: TRBJ2-3; D gene: NA; CDR3 length: 14; CDR3 protein: CASSTGAEGDTQYF; CDR3 DNA: TGCGCCAGCAGCACCGGGGCCGAGGGAGATACGCAGTATTTT
clone size: many; V gene: TRBV29-1; J gene: TRBJ1-1; D gene: NA; CDR3 length: 13; CDR3 protein: CSVEGQENTEAFF; CDR3 DNA: TGCAGCGTTGAAGGGCAGGAGAACACTGAAGCTTTCTTT
clone size: many; V gene: TRBV6-2/TRBV6-3; J gene: TRBJ2-7; D gene: NA; CDR3 length: 16; CDR3 protein: CASSYWSSRGAYEQYF; CDR3 DNA: TGTGCCAGCAGTTACTGGTCCAGCAGGGGGGCCTACGAGCAGTACTTC
clone size: many; V gene: TRBV6-5; J gene: TRBJ2-1; D gene: NA; CDR3 length: 14; CDR3 protein: CASSGNIGDNEQFF; CDR3 DNA: TGTGCCAGCAGTGGAAACATAGGGGACAATGAGCAGTTCTTC
clone size: many; V gene: TRBV7-8; J gene: TRBJ2-2; D gene: NA; CDR3 length: 13; CDR3 protein: CASSLVETGELFF; CDR3 DNA: TGTGCCAGCAGCTTAGTCGAGACCGGGGAGCTGTTTTTT
clone size: medium-sized; V gene: TRBV11-2; J gene: TRBJ2-1; D gene: NA; CDR3 length: 14; CDR3 protein: CASSLTVGLNEQFF; CDR3 DNA: TGTGCCAGCAGCCTGACAGTGGGGCTCAATGAGCAGTTCTTC
clone size: many; V gene: TRBV3-1; J gene: TRBJ2-7; D gene: NA; CDR3 length: 11; CDR3 protein: CASSQEDEQYF; CDR3 DNA: TGTGCCAGCAGCCAAGAAGACGAGCAGTACTTC
clone size: many; V gene: TRBV7-6; J gene: TRBJ1-1; D gene: NA; CDR3 length: 13; CDR3 protein: CASNEGGYTEAFF; CDR3 DNA: TGTGCCAGCAACGAAGGAGGGTACACTGAAGCTTTCTTT
clone size: few; V gene: TRBV5-1; J gene: TRBJ1-5; D gene: NA; CDR3 length: 14; CDR3 protein: CASSLDVGNQPQHF; CDR3 DNA: TGCGCCAGCAGCTTGGATGTCGGGAATCAGCCCCAGCATTTT
clone size: few; V gene: TRBV28; J gene: TRBJ2-7; D gene: TRBD2; CDR3 length: 15; CDR3 protein: CASSFAGTRGYEQYF; CDR3 DNA: TGTGCCAGCAGTTTCGCCGGGACTAGAGGGTACGAGCAGTACTTC
clone size: many; V gene: TRBV15; J gene: TRBJ1-2; D gene: TRBD1; CDR3 length: 14; CDR3 protein: CATSRVGGDYGYTF; CDR3 DNA: TGTGCCACCAGCAGAGTAGGGGGCGACTATGGCTACACCTTC
clone size: many; V gene: TRBV2; J gene: TRBJ1-4; D gene: NA; CDR3 length: 12; CDR3 protein: CASSASNEKLFF; CDR3 DNA: TGTGCCAGCAGTGCCTCCAATGAAAAACTGTTTTTT
clone size: NA; V gene: TRBV28; J gene: TRBJ1-1; D gene: NA; CDR3 length: 16; CDR3 protein: CASSSTSQLPNTEAFF; CDR3 DNA: TGTGCCAGCAGTTCAACTTCACAGCTTCCGAACACTGAAGCTTTCTTT
clone size: many; V gene: TRBV11-2; J gene: TRBJ2-1; D gene: TRBD2; CDR3 length: 16; CDR3 protein: CASSRISGRTYNEQFF; CDR3 DNA: TGTGCCAGCAGCCGAATTAGCGGGAGGACCTACAATGAGCAGTTCTTC
clone size: medium-sized; V gene: TRBV18; J gene: TRBJ2-7; D gene: TRBD2; CDR3 length: 15; CDR3 protein: CASSPSRDYPYEQYF; CDR3 DNA: TGTGCCAGCTCACCATCACGGGACTATCCCTACGAGCAGTACTTC
clone size: many; V gene: TRBV20-1; J gene: TRBJ2-7; D gene: NA; CDR3 length: 12; CDR3 protein: CSVTAGSYEQYF; CDR3 DNA: TGCAGTGTCACGGCGGGGTCCTACGAGCAGTACTTC
clone size: many; V gene: TRBV7-9; J gene: TRBJ1-5; D gene: NA; CDR3 length: 16; CDR3 protein: CASSDLMDSYNQPQHF; CDR3 DNA: TGTGCCAGCAGCGACCTGATGGACAGCTACAATCAGCCCCAGCATTTT
clone size: many; V gene: TRBV19; J gene: TRBJ1-6; D gene: TRBD1; CDR3 length: 15; CDR3 protein: CASSTGTGGNSPLHF; CDR3 DNA: TGTGCCAGTAGTACCGGGACAGGGGGAAATTCACCCCTCCACTTT
clone size: few; V gene: TRBV7-9; J gene: TRBJ1-2; D gene: NA; CDR3 length: 8; CDR3 protein: CASSPHTF; CDR3 DNA: TGTGCCAGCAGCCCCCACACCTTC
clone size: medium-sized; V gene: TRBV30; J gene: TRBJ1-3; D gene: NA; CDR3 length: 14; CDR3 protein: CAWDTKSSGNTIYF; CDR3 DNA: TGTGCCTGGGATACAAAGAGCTCTGGAAACACCATATATTTT
clone size: many; V gene: TRBV29-1; J gene: TRBJ1-1; D gene: TRBD1; CDR3 length: 12; CDR3 protein: CSVGTGVSEAFF; CDR3 DNA: TGCAGCGTTGGGACAGGGGTATCTGAAGCTTTCTTT
clone size: many; V gene: TRBV11-2; J gene: TRBJ2-3; D gene: NA; CDR3 length: 13; CDR3 protein: CASSFSWTDTQYF; CDR3 DNA: TGTGCCAGCAGCTTCAGTTGGACAGATACGCAGTATTTT
clone size: many; V gene: TRBV11-3; J gene: TRBJ2-1; D gene: NA; CDR3 length: 15; CDR3 protein: CASTTGTPGNNEQFF; CDR3 DNA: TGTGCCAGCACCACCGGGACACCAGGAAACAATGAGCAGTTCTTC
clone size: many; V gene: TRBV28; J gene: TRBJ2-5; D gene: NA; CDR3 length: 14; CDR3 protein: CASTGGGPQETQYF; CDR3 DNA: TGTGCCAGCACAGGGGGAGGGCCCCAAGAGACCCAGTACTTC
clone size: many; V gene: TRBV29-1; J gene: TRBJ2-5; D gene: TRBD1; CDR3 length: 12; CDR3 protein: CSVGTAQETQYF; CDR3 DNA: TGCAGCGTCGGGACAGCTCAAGAGACCCAGTACTTC